The TCR beta chain under discussion was sequenced for a study of identifying expanded T cells in peripheral blood. The assay was immunoSEQ multiplex PCR, and TCRdb's table has in-frame clones only and misses some. The table shows approximately 100,000 clones, with roughly 85% occurring only once. V lost 3 bases and J lost 6, with 11 bases in between. From germline, CDR1 is MDHEN and CDR2 SYDVKM. The CDR3 runs to 13 residues. The sequenced material came from blood. This sequence originates from a person aged 18 to 75 in good health. V and J are TRBV28 and TRBJ1-1; D not resolved. The CDR3 DNA follows: TGTGCCAGCAGTTTGGGGAAGGTCGCTGAAGCTTTCTTT. Residues: CASSLGKVAEAFF. Combining the CDR3 with reference TRBV28 and TRBJ1-1 gives the whole variable domain DVKVTQSSRYLVKRTGEKVFLECVQDMDHENMFWYRQDPGLGLRLIYFSYDVKMKEKGDIPEGYSVSREKKERFSLILESASTNQTSMYLCASSLGKVAEAFFGQGTRLTVV.